The entry below gives a single T cell receptor beta chain sequence along with its context. Its antigen is not known. Trimming left V 2 bases short and J 0 bases short, with 14 bases between. The CDR3 runs to 17 residues. The germline CDR1 and CDR2 sequences are MGHRA and YSYEKL. This sample stems from a study of a mutant IDH1 vaccine in newly diagnosed glioma. Study summary: Previous treatment comprised radiotherapy, temozolomide, or both, mostly both. Overall study results and limits: Of the patients, less than 95% had vaccine-induced immune responses.

Time point indicated: baseline, week 1 (first vaccination visit). The treatment here: pre-vaccination baseline after standard-of-care therapy. Each of the donors came in with new WHO grade 3 or 4 astrocytomas that were IDH1-mutant and ATRX-lost. This table comes from immunoSEQ multiplex PCR, and its TCRdb copy is limited to in-frame clones, with some not included. The repertoire includes about 68,000 clones, roughly 78% of them detected once, and 7.5% to 9% sits in the top ten. Specimen: PBMCs, collected from a glioma patient treated with radiotherapy, temozolomide or both. The chain is built from TRBV4-1 and TRBJ2-1, with D hard to call. The sequence derives from a man aged 50-60 years with glioma. Here the CDR3 reads CASSQLDMGFSYNEQFF. The DNA for the CDR3 is TGCGCCAGCAGCCAATTAGACATGGGATTCTCCTACAATGAGCAGTTCTTC.